This T cell receptor beta chain was sequenced during a study of Graves' ophthalmopathy and Graves' hyperthyroidism. Study-level points and caveats: Ophthalmopathy progression cases were predicted by the model with approximately 66% sensitivity and 72% to 80% specificity.

The CDR3 is 16 residues long. The germline V gene has CDR1 SGHTA and CDR2 FQGNSA. Trimming cost V 1 base and J 4 bases, with 11 bases left between them. PBMCs were isolated by Ficoll-Paque density gradient centrifugation, using over 9.5 ml of fresh peripheral blood as the starting material. Beta-chain TCR CDR3 regions were amplified from RNA transcripts. The first-round RT-PCR employed HTBI primers together with the Qiagen OneStep RT-PCR kit. A multiplex PCR was then performed as the second round. TCRdb re-analysed the multiplex PCR reads in MiXCR, keeping a single row per CDR3 protein. The table includes a few hundred thousand distinct CDR3 sequences, 17% detected once. This clonotype was recorded at least ten times. What it binds is not known.

Sequencing was performed on peripheral blood. The gene calls are TRBV7-2 and TRBJ2-6; D assignment may be TRBD1 or TRBD2 (5 bases each). The source is an adult woman with stable Graves' hyperthyroidism. The CDR3 DNA is TGTGCCAGCAGCTTAGTGAGGGGAGTGGGGGCCAACGTCCTGACTTTC. Translation: CASSLVRGVGANVLTF.